This TCR beta chain was captured by sequencing in a study of T cells of healthy individuals. TCRdb reanalysed the 5' RACE reads using MiXCR and keeps one entry per CDR3 protein. The sample records over 95,000 distinct CDR3 sequences, approximately 15% being singletons. This clonotype has only a few counts. The clonotype originates from a human donor in good health.

This CDR3 is CSARLGGESETQYF. Here the CDR3 DNA reads TGCAGTGCTAGACTTGGGGGAGAGTCGGAGACCCAGTACTTC. The chain uses TRBV20-1 and TRBJ2-5; perhaps D is TRBD1 or TRBD2 (5 bases each). Trimming shortened V by 2 bases and J by 5 bases, and 15 bases separated the two germline ends. The CDR3 covers 14 residues. Looked up from germline, CDR1 is DFQATT and CDR2 is SNEGSKA (reference sequence).